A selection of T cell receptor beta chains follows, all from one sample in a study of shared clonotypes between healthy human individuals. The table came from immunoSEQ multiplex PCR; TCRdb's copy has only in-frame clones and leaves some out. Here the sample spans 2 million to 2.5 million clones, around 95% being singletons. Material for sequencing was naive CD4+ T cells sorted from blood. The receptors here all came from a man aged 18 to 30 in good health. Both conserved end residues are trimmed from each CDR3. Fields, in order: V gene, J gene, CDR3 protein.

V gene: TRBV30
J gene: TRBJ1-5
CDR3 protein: AWSVGGGNQPQH

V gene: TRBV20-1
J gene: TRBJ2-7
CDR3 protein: SGGLLYEQY

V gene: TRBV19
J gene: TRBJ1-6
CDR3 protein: ASSIGRETNSPLH

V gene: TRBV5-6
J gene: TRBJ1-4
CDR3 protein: ASSPRLRVNEKLF

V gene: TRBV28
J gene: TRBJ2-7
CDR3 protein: ASKRSLGVSYEQY

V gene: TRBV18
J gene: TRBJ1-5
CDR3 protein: ASSPSTGTNQPQH

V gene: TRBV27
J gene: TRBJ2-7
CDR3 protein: ASSLSGPYSYEQY

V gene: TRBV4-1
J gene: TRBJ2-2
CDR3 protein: ASSLQGDTGELF

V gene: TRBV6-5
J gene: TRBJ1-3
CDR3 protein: ASRTGLNGNTIY

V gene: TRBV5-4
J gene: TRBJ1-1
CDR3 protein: ASSIGTASSLEAF

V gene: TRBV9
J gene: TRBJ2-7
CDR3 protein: ASSVGLGGPYEQY

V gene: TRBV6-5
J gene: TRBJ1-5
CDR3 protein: ASSLTGISNQPQH

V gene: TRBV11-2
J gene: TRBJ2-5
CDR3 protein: ASSPDWATQY

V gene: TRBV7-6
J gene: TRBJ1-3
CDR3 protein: ASSLLPAASSGNTIY

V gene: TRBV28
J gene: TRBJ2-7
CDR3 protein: ASRGTGKTYEQY

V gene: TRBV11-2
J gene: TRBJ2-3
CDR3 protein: ASRRGGSFTDTQY

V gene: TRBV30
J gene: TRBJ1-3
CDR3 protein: AWSGDSYSGNTIY

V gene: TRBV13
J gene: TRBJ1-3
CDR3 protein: ASSISTGGPGNTIY

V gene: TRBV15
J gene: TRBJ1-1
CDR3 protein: ATSRGDSNTEAF

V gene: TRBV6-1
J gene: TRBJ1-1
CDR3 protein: ASREALIGDDAF